The 14 T cell receptor beta chains in this list originate from one sample, sequenced in a study of graft-versus-host responses after intestinal transplantation. Processing released intraepithelial and lamina propria lymphocytes from the graft tissue. Sequencing used immunoSEQ multiplex PCR; TCRdb keeps in-frame clones, though not all of them. The sample lists around 13,000 clones, around two thirds seen once, with roughly 7% in the top ten. The material was ileum tissue, obtained 16 days after intestinal transplant. The receptors shown here come from a human patient who received an intestinal transplant, so some T cells may come from the graft donor.

The rearrangement links TRBV28 to TRBJ1-3; D call uncertain. This CDR3 comprises 13 residues. From germline, CDR1 is MDHEN and CDR2 SYDVKM. The V end lost 8 bases, the J end lost 0 bases, and 8 bases lay between the germline ends. The CDR3: CASCWSSGNTIYF. The CDR3 DNA reads TGTGCCAGCTGTTGGAGCTCTGGAAACACCATATATTTT.

The rearrangement joins TRBV10-2 to TRBJ2-1, with 8 bases aligning to TRBD2. V shed 8 bases and J 4 bases; nucleotides not matched to a gene: 13. Germline V gene data show CDR1 as WSHSY and CDR2 as SAAADI. The CDR3 has 16 residues. The CDR3 region is CASQDPISGTYNEQFF. DNA of the CDR3: TGCGCCAGCCAGGATCCTATTAGCGGGACTTACAATGAGCAGTTCTTC.

The sample holds one count of this clone. This chain links TRBV5-1 with TRBJ2-7; perhaps TRBD1 as D (5 bases). This CDR3 has 16 residues. V shed 0 bases and J shed 3 bases, with 16 bases lying between them. Germline lookup yields CDR1 SGHRS and CDR2 YFSETQ. Written as DNA, the CDR3 is TGCGCCAGCAGCTTGGGAACGTGGACACTGTACTACGAGCAGTACTTC. It is translated as CASSLGTWTLYYEQYF. Variable domain in full (rest from reference TRBV5-1 and TRBJ2-7): KAGVTQTPRYLIKTRGQQVTLSCSPISGHRSVSWYQQTPGQGLQFLFEYFSETQRNKGNFPGRFSGRQFSNSRSEMNVSTLELGDSALYLCASSLGTWTLYYEQYFGPGTRLTVT.

The chain uses TRBV7-9 and TRBJ2-7; 7 bases fit TRBD1. This CDR3 spans 13 amino acids. J was trimmed by 0 bases and V by 4 bases; bases with no gene match: 0. Germline V gene lookup returns CDR1 SEHNR and CDR2 FQNEAQ (reference sequence). The CDR3 loop reads CASSWDSSYEQYF. In DNA form, the CDR3 reads TGTGCCAGCAGCTGGGACAGCTCCTACGAGCAGTACTTC. Full variable domain (outside the CDR3, taken from reference TRBV7-9 and TRBJ2-7): DTGVSQNPRHKITKRGQNVTFRCDPISEHNRLYWYRQTLGQGPEFLTYFQNEAQLEKSRLLSDRFSAERPKGSFSTLEIQRTEQGDSAMYLCASSWDSSYEQYFGPGTRLTVT.

The rearrangement links TRBV4-2 to TRBJ2-1; D is perhaps TRBD2 (5 bases). Germline V gene lookup returns CDR1 LGHNA and CDR2 YNFKEQ. Between the trimmed V and J ends, which lost 2 bases and 4 bases, there was a span of 15 bases. This CDR3 has 16 residues. The CDR3 here is CASSQHPGLEYNEQFF. In DNA form, the CDR3 reads TGTGCCAGCAGCCAACATCCAGGACTGGAATACAATGAGCAGTTCTTC.

This sequence joins TRBV18 and TRBJ1-5; D is perhaps TRBD1 (5 bases). In germline, CDR1 is KGHSH, CDR2 LQKENI. Trimming pared 1 base from V and 3 bases from J, leaving 7 bases between. The CDR3 runs 14 residues. The CDR3: CASSPRRDNQPQHF. The CDR3 coding sequence is TGTGCCAGCTCACCACGCAGGGACAATCAGCCCCAGCATTTT.

V gene TRBV6-6 combines with J gene TRBJ2-7; 8 bases align to TRBD1. The CDR3 extends over 14 amino acids. V lost 5 bases to trimming and J lost 0 bases; unmatched junction nucleotides: 3. CDR1 is MNHNY, CDR2 SVGAGI, per germline (reference sequence). CDR3 in amino acids: CASSLGQASYEQYF. The CDR3 DNA sequence: TGTGCCAGCAGTCTGGGACAGGCCTCCTACGAGCAGTACTTC.

The chain carries TRBV4-3 and TRBJ1-2, with 7 bases matching TRBD1. The germline gives CDR1 LGHNA, CDR2 YSLEER. The CDR3 loop spans 13 amino acids. J gave up 8 bases and V 0 bases, and 3 bases lay outside the gene matches. The CDR3 DNA reads TGCGCCAGCAGCCAAGAATGGACAGGCGGCTACACCTTC. Residues: CASSQEWTGGYTF.

V gene TRBV2 combines with J gene TRBJ2-1, with TRBD2 matching over 7 bases. V trimming: 7 bases; J trimming: 4 bases; junction bases outside the gene matches: 13. Germline CDR1 reads SNHLY; CDR2 reads FYNNEI. The CDR3 runs to 16 residues. The CDR3 DNA reads as TGTGCCAGCACTCCTCTCCTAGCGGTAACATACAATGAGCAGTTCTTC. Translation gives CASTPLLAVTYNEQFF.

This chain uses TRBV5-4 with TRBJ1-1; 8 bases map to TRBD1. J lost 3 bases, V lost 4 bases, and 2 bases had no gene match. The germline V gene encodes CDR1 SGHNT and CDR2 YYREEE (reference sequence). The CDR3 is made up of 13 amino acids. The CDR3 DNA reads as TGTGCCAGCAGCCGACAGGGGTACACTGAAGCTTTCTTT. Protein: CASSRQGYTEAFF.

This chain's CDR3 is CASSLRVSNQPQHF. CDR3 bases: TGTGCCAGCAGCTTGCGAGTTAGCAATCAGCCCCAGCATTTT. The chain couples TRBV5-6 to TRBJ1-5; no clear D gene. Trimming stripped 1 base from V and 0 bases from J, with 5 bases between. This CDR3 is 14 amino acids long. Germline V gene data show CDR1 as SGHDT and CDR2 as YYEEEE. Variable domain in full (rest from reference TRBV5-6 and TRBJ1-5): DAGVTQSPTHLIKTRGQQVTLRCSPKSGHDTVSWYQQALGQGPQFIFQYYEEEERQRGNFPDRFSGHQFPNYSSELNVNALLLGDSALYLCASSLRVSNQPQHFGDGTRLSIL.

The chain couples TRBV29-1 to TRBJ2-5; TRBD2 might be the D (6 bases). Germline loops: CDR1 SQVTM, CDR2 ANQGSEA. Trimming shortened V by 4 bases and J by 3 bases, and 9 bases separated the two germline ends. This CDR3 has 12 amino acids. CDR3 sequence: CSVGGVKETQYF. Written as DNA, the CDR3 is TGCAGCGTTGGCGGGGTAAAAGAGACCCAGTACTTC.

The sample holds one count of this clone. The chain carries TRBV4-1 and TRBJ2-4; possibly TRBD1 for D (5 bases). V gave up 3 bases and J gave up 1 base, with 13 bases separating them. Germline V gene lookup returns CDR1 MGHRA and CDR2 YSYEKL. The CDR3 is 16 amino acids. CDR3 DNA sequence: TGCGCCAGCAGCCACCGCGGACACCCTGCCAAAAACATTCAGTACTTC. Translation gives CASSHRGHPAKNIQYF.

This chain links TRBV4-2 with TRBJ2-7; 11 bases fit TRBD2. This CDR3 spans 17 amino acids. Trimming took 3 bases from V and 3 from J; bases not matched to a gene: 10. In germline, CDR1 is LGHNA, CDR2 YNFKEQ. The DNA for the CDR3 is TGTGCCAGCAGCCAGGAGGCCACCGGGACTAGCGGCTACGAGCAGTACTTC. Residues: CASSQEATGTSGYEQYF.